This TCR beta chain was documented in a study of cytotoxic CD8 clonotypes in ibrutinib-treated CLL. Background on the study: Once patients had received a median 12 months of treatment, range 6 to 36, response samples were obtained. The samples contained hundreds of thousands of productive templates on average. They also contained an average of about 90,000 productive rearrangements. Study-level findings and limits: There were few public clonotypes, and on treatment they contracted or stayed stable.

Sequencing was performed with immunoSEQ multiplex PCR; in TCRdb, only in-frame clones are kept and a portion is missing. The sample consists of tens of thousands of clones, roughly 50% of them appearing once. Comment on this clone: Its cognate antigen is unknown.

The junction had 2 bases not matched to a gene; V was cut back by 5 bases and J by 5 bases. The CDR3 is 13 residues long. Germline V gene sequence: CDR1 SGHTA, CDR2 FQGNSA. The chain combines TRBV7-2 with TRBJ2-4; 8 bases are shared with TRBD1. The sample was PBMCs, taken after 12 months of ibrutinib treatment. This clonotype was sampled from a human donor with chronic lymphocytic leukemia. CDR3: CASSLDRENIQYF. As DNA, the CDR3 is TGTGCCAGCAGCCTGGACAGGGAAAACATTCAGTACTTC.